The next 16 T cell receptor beta chains were all read from a single sample in a study of blood T cells in healthy people across ages (dated by TCRdb to the mid-2010s). The library was made by 5' RACE. The instrument given in TCRdb is Illumina HiSeq 2500. A second roughly 6 to 12 cycle PCR used a sample-barcoded 5' primer and a J-beta primer mix. TCRdb's own reprocessing of the public reads used fastp at Q25 and MiXCR and kept productive beta chains. Each entry merges the rows of one CDR3 protein and shows their most common DNA and genes. Across this sample there are roughly 700,000 distinct CDR3 sequences, with more than 40% seen only once. Of the sample, roughly 30% is held by the ten largest clones. Sequencing input: blood. Source of these receptors: a woman aged 55-69 years in good health.

V usage is TRBV5-1 and J usage is TRBJ1-2; 7 bases match TRBD1. CDR1 and CDR2 from the germline V gene are SGHRS and YFSETQ. The trim removed 4 bases at V and 4 bases at J, leaving 7 bases unmatched. The CDR3 is made up of 14 amino acids. The CDR3, as DNA: TGCGCCAGCAGCGGTGACAGGGAATCCTATGGCTACACCTTC. It codes for CASSGDRESYGYTF.

The sample holds a few counts of this clonotype. The J gene is TRBJ2-1, the V gene TRBV10-3, with 10 bases lining up with TRBD2. J lost 8 bases, V lost 2 bases, and 6 bases had no gene match. Germline-derived CDR1 and CDR2 are ENHRY and SYGVKD. The CDR3 totals 15 residues. This CDR3 reads CAISEATLAGDEQFF. CDR3 in DNA: TGTGCCATCAGTGAGGCCACTCTAGCGGGAGATGAGCAGTTCTTC.

In DNA, the CDR3 is TGCAGTGCTAGAGAAACGAAGGGTGTATGGCTTTTCAACGAGCAGTACTTC. This codes for CSARETKGVWLFNEQYF. V and J are TRBV20-1 and TRBJ2-7; no clear D gene. CDR3 size: 17 residues. The V end was cut by 0 bases, the J end by 5 bases, with 23 bases between. Germline V gene sequence: CDR1 DFQATT, CDR2 SNEGSKA (reference sequence).

There are a few counts of this clonotype. The chain is built from TRBV29-1 and TRBJ2-1, with TRBD2 identical over 10 bases. With 6 bases clipped from V and 8 bases from J, the junction kept 7 bases outside the gene matches. Germline CDR1 SQVTM, CDR2 ANQGSEA. The CDR3 runs to 13 residues. CDR3 residues: CSVSGRAGDEQFF. In DNA form, the CDR3 reads TGCAGCGTGAGCGGGAGGGCGGGCGATGAGCAGTTCTTC.

V is TRBV12-3 or TRBV12-4 and J is TRBJ2-5; possible D gene TRBD1, 5 bases. The length of the CDR3 is 14 residues. Trimming removed 4 bases from V and 5 bases from J, with 14 bases in between. This chain's CDR3 is CASSWSGFLETQYF. The CDR3 nucleotides read TGTGCCAGCAGTTGGTCAGGGTTTTTGGAGACCCAGTACTTC.

The V and J genes are TRBV7-2 and TRBJ2-1; D assignment may be TRBD1 or TRBD2 (5 bases each). The CDR3 runs 15 residues. The germline V gene has CDR1 SGHTA and CDR2 FQGNSA. V gave up 5 bases and J gave up 6 bases, with 17 bases separating them. The CDR3 region is CASSRPGRPTNEQFF. The CDR3 DNA follows: TGTGCCAGCAGCCGGCCGGGACGACCGACCAATGAGCAGTTCTTC.

The V and J genes are TRBV20-1 and TRBJ2-3; D not resolved. CDR3 length: 14 amino acids. Germline assignment: CDR1 DFQATT and CDR2 SNEGSKA (reference sequence). Between the trimmed V and J ends, which lost 0 bases and 4 bases, there was a span of 11 bases. The CDR3 spells CSARDPGLADTQYF. CDR3 DNA sequence: TGCAGTGCTAGAGACCCCGGGTTGGCAGATACGCAGTATTTT.

As for this clonotype: One end of the junction fails to match germline, which may point to a read error. The chain employs TRBV20-1 and TRBJ2-2; 9 bases match TRBD2. CDR1 is DFQATT and CDR2 is SNEGSKA in the germline V gene (reference sequence). The CDR3 has 15 residues. CDR3 DNA: TGCGGTGCTAGATTAGCGGGAGCGATAACCGGGGAGCTGTTTTTT. Its translation: CGARLAGAITGELFF.

This clonotype was recorded a few times. CDR3 coding DNA: TGTGCCACCAGTGATTCCGGGGTGGCGGGCAGCTCCTACAATGAGCAGTTCTTC. It yields the protein CATSDSGVAGSSYNEQFF. This chain connects TRBV24-1 to TRBJ2-1; the D gene is possibly TRBD2 (5 bases). This CDR3 has 18 residues. Trimming took off 2 bases at V and 0 bases at J, with 16 bases between the two ends. Germline assignment: CDR1 KGHDR and CDR2 SFDVKD.

This clonotype has a count of ten or more. The chain is built from TRBV4-3 and TRBJ2-1, with 12 bases aligning to TRBD2. This CDR3 has 16 amino acids. Trimming removed 3 bases from V and 7 bases from J; junction bases left unmatched: 7. Germline V gene sequence: CDR1 LGHNA, CDR2 YSLEER. CDR3 residues: CASSQASGRASNEQFF. In DNA form, the CDR3 reads TGCGCCAGCAGCCAGGCTAGCGGGAGGGCCTCGAATGAGCAGTTCTTC.

The V gene is TRBV6-1, the J gene TRBJ1-5; tentatively, D is TRBD1 (5 bases). V was clipped by 4 bases and J by 3 bases, with 10 bases between them. Germline loops: CDR1 MNHNS, CDR2 SASEGT. This CDR3 is built from 14 residues. The CDR3 spells CASSVGGINQPQHF. As DNA, the CDR3 is TGTGCCAGCAGTGTCGGGGGAATCAATCAGCCCCAGCATTTT.

The rearrangement joins TRBV20-1 to TRBJ1-2; 7 bases are a match to TRBD1. CDR1 is DFQATT, CDR2 SNEGSKA, per germline (reference sequence). This CDR3 has 13 amino acids. V was pared by 4 bases and J by 4 bases, with 6 bases of the junction left unmatched. CDR3 residues: CSANRGTTYGYTF. The CDR3 bases are TGCAGTGCTAACAGGGGAACCACCTATGGCTACACCTTC.

This clonotype was seen ten or more times. The CDR3 sequence: CSASDRDSYEQYF. The DNA for the CDR3 is TGCAGTGCGTCAGACAGGGACTCCTACGAGCAGTACTTC. This rearrangement joins TRBV20-1 to TRBJ2-7, with 7 bases that match TRBD1. After removal of 6 bases from V and 0 bases from J, the junction contained 5 bases not matched to a gene. Germline CDR1 reads DFQATT; CDR2 reads SNEGSKA (reference sequence). CDR3 length: 13 amino acids.

The chain uses TRBV6-5 and TRBJ2-3; TRBD1 is a possible D gene (5 bases). Looked up from germline, CDR1 is MNHEY and CDR2 is SVGAGI. The length of the CDR3 is 13 residues. Trimming removed 8 bases at V and 0 bases at J, with 9 bases between. For the CDR3, the DNA is TGTGCCAGCGGGGCAGCTAGCACAGATACGCAGTATTTT. It encodes CASGAASTDTQYF.

With regard to this clonotype: This could be a read error, since a much larger clone is one nucleotide away. V usage is TRBV11-3 and J usage is TRBJ2-1, with 9 bases that match TRBD2. This CDR3 has 14 residues. Germline loops: CDR1 SGHNT, CDR2 YENEEA. The CDR3 DNA sequence: TGTGCCGGCAGCTTACTTAGCGGGAGTGCTGAGCAGTTCTTC. It translates to CAGSLLSGSAEQFF.

On this clonotype: At one of its ends the junction is not consistent with the germline gene, which may arise from a read error. This sequence joins TRBV11-2 and TRBJ2-7; 7 positions match TRBD1. CDR3 length: 17 residues. Per germline, CDR1 SGHAT and CDR2 FQNNGV. The CDR3 nucleotides read TGTGCCAGCAGCTTCCTAACAGGGGCCCCTAGCTCCTACGGGCAGTACTTC. This sequence encodes CASSFLTGAPSSYGQYF. Complete variable domain (other parts from reference TRBV11-2 and TRBJ2-7): EAGVAQSPRYKIIEKRQSVAFWCNPISGHATLYWYQQILGQGPKLLIQFQNNGVVDDSQLPKDRFSAERLKGVDSTLKIQPAKLEDSAVYLCASSFLTGAPSSYGQYFGPGTRLTVT.